Sequencing of this TCR beta chain was carried out in a study of T cell responses to AZD1222 COVID-19 vaccine. Study-wide results and limits: Unmutated variant regions are reportedly the target of nearly half of TCRs that are spike-specific. Only six people who got AZD1222 tested seropositive at baseline. Clonal diversity may have been underestimated in mostly white British donors.

Generated by immunoSEQ multiplex PCR, the TCRdb table keeps only in-frame clones and is missing some. The data contain over 120,000 clones, 80% to 95% of them seen just once; the ten biggest clones take up 3.6%. CDR3 size: 15 residues. CDR1 and CDR2 from the germline V gene are MNHEY and SVGEGT. V lost 0 bases, J lost 9 bases, and 15 bases lay in between. This clone came up once. Its target is not known. This sample comprised peripheral blood, obtained 28 days after the second AZD1222 dose. The chain uses TRBV6-2 or TRBV6-3 and TRBJ2-1; tentative D call: TRBD2 (6 bases). This clonotype was obtained from an adult who received the AZD1222 COVID-19 vaccine. CDR3 amino acids: CASSYSVADRGEQFF. For the CDR3, the DNA is TGTGCCAGCAGTTACTCGGTAGCGGATCGGGGTGAGCAGTTCTTC.